Listed here are 8 T cell receptor beta chains from one sample, sequenced in a study of cytomegalovirus exposure and HLA in healthy donors. The PCR used 60 Vbeta and 13 Jbeta primers. The table came from immunoSEQ multiplex PCR; TCRdb's copy has only in-frame clones and leaves some out. The table records roughly 95,000 clones, around four fifths of them present only once. What was sequenced was PBMCs. The receptors shown here come from a man in his thirties or forties in good health and CMV-seropositive.

This clone has only one observation. The chain joins TRBV5-1 to TRBJ2-5, with TRBD1 matching 12 bases. The CDR3 loop spans 15 amino acids. J was trimmed by 5 bases and V by 4 bases; bases with no gene match: 6. The germline CDR1 and CDR2 sequences are SGHRS and YFSETQ. DNA for the CDR3: TGCGCCAGCAGCACGGGACAGGGGGCGGGGGAGACCCAGTACTTC. Amino acid sequence: CASSTGQGAGETQYF.

The rearrangement joins TRBV27 to TRBJ2-6, with 9 bases aligning to TRBD1. There are 17 residues in the CDR3. Germline CDR1 is MNHEY and CDR2 is SMNVEV (reference sequence). Unmatched junction bases numbered 10, after V lost 6 bases and J lost 4 bases. The CDR3 protein is CASSIIQGAPGANVLTF. The CDR3 DNA sequence: TGTGCCAGCAGCATAATACAGGGGGCGCCCGGGGCCAACGTCCTGACTTTC.

This rearrangement joins TRBV5-1 to TRBJ2-5, with 7 nucleotides matching TRBD1. V was clipped by 2 bases and J by 0 bases; unmatched bases: 7. This CDR3 has 16 amino acids. Germline V gene lookup returns CDR1 SGHRS and CDR2 YFSETQ. CDR3 DNA sequence: TGCGCCAGCAGCTTCCGGGACAGCTCGAACCAAGAGACCCAGTACTTC. This gives the protein CASSFRDSSNQETQYF. The full variable domain, with the rest looked up from reference TRBV5-1 and TRBJ2-5, is KAGVTQTPRYLIKTRGQQVTLSCSPISGHRSVSWYQQTPGQGLQFLFEYFSETQRNKGNFPGRFSGRQFSNSRSEMNVSTLELGDSALYLCASSFRDSSNQETQYFGPGTRLLVL.

The rearrangement links TRBV14 to TRBJ1-2; D is ambiguous. The CDR3 spans 13 residues. V was trimmed by 1 base and J by 4 bases, leaving 7 bases between them. The germline V gene has CDR1 SGHDN and CDR2 FVKESK. The DNA for the CDR3 is TGTGCCAGCAGCCAAGGACTGATCTATGGCTACACCTTC. Protein sequence: CASSQGLIYGYTF.

The chain carries TRBV9 and TRBJ2-3, with 7 bases matching TRBD2. V lost 5 bases to trimming and J lost 3 bases; unmatched junction nucleotides: 6. Germline CDR1 SGDLS, CDR2 YYNGEE. There are 14 residues in the CDR3. CDR3 amino acids: CASSQTSSTDTQYF. For the CDR3, the DNA is TGTGCCAGCAGTCAGACTAGCAGTACAGATACGCAGTATTTT.

V is TRBV30 and J is TRBJ2-5; D possibly corresponds to TRBD2 (6 bases). CDR1 and CDR2 from the germline V gene are GTSNPN and SVGIG (reference sequence). V shed 0 bases and J shed 4 bases, with 9 bases lying between them. This CDR3 comprises 13 residues. CDR3 loop: CAWSVRERETQYF. The CDR3 DNA follows: TGTGCCTGGAGTGTACGGGAGCGAGAGACCCAGTACTTC.

This chain joins TRBV7-6 and TRBJ2-7; TRBD1 aligns across 8 bases. The V and J ends lost 3 bases and 4 bases, in that order; junction bases with no gene match: 5. The CDR3 consists of 14 residues. The germline gives CDR1 SGHVS, CDR2 FNYEAQ. Written as DNA, the CDR3 is TGTGCCAGCAGCTTTACTGACAGGGGATACGAGCAGTACTTC. This gives the protein CASSFTDRGYEQYF. The variable domain in full, with the rest retrieved from reference TRBV7-6 and TRBJ2-7, is GAGVSQSPRYKVTKRGQDVALRCDPISGHVSLYWYRQALGQGPEFLTYFNYEAQQDKSGLPNDRFSAERPEGSISTLTIQRTEQRDSAMYRCASSFTDRGYEQYFGPGTRLTVT.

The chain is built from TRBV11-2 and TRBJ2-3; no reliable D call. This CDR3 spans 12 amino acids. V was trimmed by 8 bases and J by 2 bases, leaving 8 bases between them. Looked up from germline, CDR1 is SGHAT and CDR2 is FQNNGV. The CDR3 region has the DNA TGTGCCAGCTGTTCGGTCACAGATACGCAGTATTTT. As protein: CASCSVTDTQYF.